The entry that follows covers one T cell receptor beta chain sequence. Antigen specificity is unknown. This could be a read error, since a much larger clone is one nucleotide away. TCRdb processed the multiplex PCR reads anew with MiXCR; each CDR3 protein has one entry. The table shows around 230,000 distinct CDR3 sequences, with 30% to 35% occurring only once. This record comes from a study of breast tumors, draining lymph nodes, adjacent tissues. The study, taken as a whole, reports: Compared with basal-like, luminal-like tumors shared significantly more repertoire with nontumor tissue. Most tumor T cells seemingly derive from lymph node, then expand in tumor. Compared with lymph nodes, tumors were less diverse; compared with nontumor tissue, more. The lymph node origin of tumor T cells was framed as consistent with a hypothesis, not demonstrated.

Samples came from axillary lymph nodes draining the breast cancer. The germline V gene encodes CDR1 SGHTA and CDR2 FQGNSA. This CDR3 has 15 amino acids. This sequence was found in a female donor with breast cancer. Some clones in this sample may be carry-over from other donors' samples. The rearrangement joins TRBV7-2 to TRBJ2-7; D gene ambiguous. What was sequenced was axillary lymph node tissue. In DNA, the CDR3 is TGTGCCAGCAGCTTCAAGGTGAGCAGCCTCTACGAGCAGCACTTC. Protein sequence: CASSFKVSSLYEQHF.